This TCR beta chain was identified in a study of chemoradiotherapy in HPV16-positive cancers. The CDR3 covers 19 residues. Trimming shortened V by 7 bases and J by 0 bases, and 27 bases separated the two germline ends. The germline gives CDR1 SGHRS, CDR2 YFSETQ. This table comes from immunoSEQ multiplex PCR, and its TCRdb copy is limited to in-frame clones, with some not included. The data show roughly 8,300 clones, with around 72% seen just once and around two fifths held by the top ten. The sequences come from tumor tissue, collected from a patient who underwent chemoradiotherapy. The gene calls are TRBV5-1 and TRBJ2-3; possible D gene TRBD1, 7 bases. The receptor was derived from a human donor with HPV-associated anogenital cancer. CDR3 region: CASRHYGGTVSASTDTQYF. CDR3 DNA sequence: TGCGCCAGCCGACATTATGGGGGGACAGTTTCAGCTAGCACAGATACGCAGTATTTT.